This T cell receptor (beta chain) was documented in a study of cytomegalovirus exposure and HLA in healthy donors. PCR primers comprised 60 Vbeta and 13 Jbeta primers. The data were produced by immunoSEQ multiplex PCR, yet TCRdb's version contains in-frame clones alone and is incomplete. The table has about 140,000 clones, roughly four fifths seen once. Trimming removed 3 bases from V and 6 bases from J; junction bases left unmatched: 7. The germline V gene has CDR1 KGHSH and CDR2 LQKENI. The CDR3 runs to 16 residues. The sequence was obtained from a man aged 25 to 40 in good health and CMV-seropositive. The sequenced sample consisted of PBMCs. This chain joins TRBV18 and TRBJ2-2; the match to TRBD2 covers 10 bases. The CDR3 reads CASSPTLAGDAGELFF. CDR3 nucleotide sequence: TGTGCCAGCTCACCCACCCTAGCGGGAGATGCCGGGGAGCTGTTTTTT.